This TCR beta chain was sequenced in a study of molecular identifiers for immune sequencing clone quantification. The CDR3 runs to 15 residues. Germline trimming cut 4 bases from V and 8 bases from J; bases unmatched to any gene: 4. Germline CDR1 SGHAT, CDR2 FQNNGV. TCRdb analysed the PCR reads with MiXCR anew, one entry per CDR3 protein. This table has 550,000 to 750,000 distinct CDR3 sequences, around 20% appearing once. Input material: naive CD8+ T cells from blood, with Jurkat cell RNA spiked in. This sample's subset: FACS-sorted CD8+CD4-CCR7+CD45RA+ naive T cells. The V gene is TRBV11-2, the J gene TRBJ2-1; 14 nucleotides agree with TRBD2. This TCR was sampled from a human donor in good health. Some libraries in this study had Jurkat cell RNA spiked in. This CDR3 is CASSYGTSGRDEQFF. The CDR3 DNA follows: TGTGCCAGCAGCTACGGGACTAGCGGGAGAGATGAGCAGTTCTTC.